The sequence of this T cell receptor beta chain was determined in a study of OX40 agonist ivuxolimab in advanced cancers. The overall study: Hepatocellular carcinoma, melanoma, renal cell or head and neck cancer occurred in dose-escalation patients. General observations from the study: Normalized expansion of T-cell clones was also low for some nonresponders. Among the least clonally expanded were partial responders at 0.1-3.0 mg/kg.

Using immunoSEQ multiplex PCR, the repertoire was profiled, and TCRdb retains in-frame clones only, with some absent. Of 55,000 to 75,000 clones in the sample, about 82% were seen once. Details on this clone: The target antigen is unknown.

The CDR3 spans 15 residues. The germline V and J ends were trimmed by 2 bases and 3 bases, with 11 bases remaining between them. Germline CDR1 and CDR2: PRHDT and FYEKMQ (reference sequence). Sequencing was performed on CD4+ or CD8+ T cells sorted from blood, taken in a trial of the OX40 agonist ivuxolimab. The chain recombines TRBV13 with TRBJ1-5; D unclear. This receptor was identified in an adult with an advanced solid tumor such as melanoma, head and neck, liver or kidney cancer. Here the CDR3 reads CASSLSWESNQPQHF. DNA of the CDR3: TGTGCCAGCAGCTTATCCTGGGAATCCAATCAGCCCCAGCATTTT.